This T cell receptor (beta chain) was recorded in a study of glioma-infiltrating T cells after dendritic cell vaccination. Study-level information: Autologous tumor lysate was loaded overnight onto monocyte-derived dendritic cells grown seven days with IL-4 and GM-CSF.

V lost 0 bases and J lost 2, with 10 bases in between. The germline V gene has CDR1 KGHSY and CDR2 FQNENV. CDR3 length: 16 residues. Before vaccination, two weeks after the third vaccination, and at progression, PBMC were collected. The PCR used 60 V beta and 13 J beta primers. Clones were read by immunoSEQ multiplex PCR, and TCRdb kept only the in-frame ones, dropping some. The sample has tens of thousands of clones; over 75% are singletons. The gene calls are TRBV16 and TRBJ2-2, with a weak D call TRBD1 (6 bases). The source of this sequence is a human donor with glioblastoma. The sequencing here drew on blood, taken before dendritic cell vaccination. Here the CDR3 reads CASSQSRTVNTGELFF. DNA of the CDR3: TGTGCCAGCAGCCAATCCCGGACAGTCAACACCGGGGAGCTGTTTTTT.